The 13 T cell receptor beta chains given below trace back to one sample, sequenced in a study of T-cell reconstitution after alpha-beta-depleted transplantation in children (dated by TCRdb to 2016 to 2017). Library preparation was by PCR. The sample was run on an Illumina HiSeq 2500. To normalize quantification of the TCRbeta repertoire, the TCR libraries were built with molecular barcoding that relied on unique molecular identifiers. The public reads were reanalyzed by TCRdb: fastp trimming at Q25, MiXCR alignment, in-frame beta chains only. Entries that share a CDR3 protein sequence are merged under the most common genes and DNA. The sample table records around 410,000 distinct CDR3 sequences; about 11% of these occur just once. Roughly 6% of the sample is in the top ten clones. The source was PBMCs from the stem cell graft donor, collected from the stem cell graft. These receptors were collected from a human donor who donated a stem cell graft to a child with acute myeloid leukemia.

The chain carries TRBV11-2 and TRBJ2-4, with 8 bases matching TRBD1. V dropped 1 base and J dropped 6; count of bases not matched to a gene: 5. The CDR3 consists of 15 residues. Germline CDR1 reads SGHAT; CDR2 reads FQNNGV. CDR3 amino acids: CASSLGQGARNIQYF. The CDR3 nucleotides are TGTGCCAGCAGCTTAGGGCAGGGGGCGAGAAACATTCAGTACTTC.

This clonotype was detected ten times or more. The chain is built from TRBV7-9 and TRBJ2-3; 12 bases are shared with TRBD2. The CDR3 consists of 16 residues. The trim removed 5 bases at V and 5 bases at J, leaving 8 bases unmatched. Germline V gene lookup returns CDR1 SEHNR and CDR2 FQNEAQ (reference sequence). The CDR3 here is CASSPPSGGERDTQYF. CDR3 nucleotide sequence: TGTGCCAGCAGCCCTCCTAGCGGGGGGGAACGAGATACGCAGTATTTT.

This clonotype was seen repeatedly, ten times or more. The CDR3 nucleotides read TGCAGTGCTAGAACAGGGAATTCACCCCTCCACTTT. Protein sequence: CSARTGNSPLHF. The chain is built from TRBV20-1 and TRBJ1-6; D is possibly TRBD1 (6 bases). Germline values: CDR1 DFQATT, CDR2 SNEGSKA (reference sequence). The V and J ends lost 2 bases and 7 bases respectively, with 6 bases between them. This CDR3 region has 12 residues.

This clonotype turned up a few times. The rearrangement uses TRBV7-2 and TRBJ2-5, with unresolved D. Germline CDR1 reads SGHTA; CDR2 reads FQGNSA. This CDR3 has 16 amino acids. V was pared by 0 bases and J by 5 bases, with 16 bases between. The CDR3 is CASSLAASRPPETQYF. The CDR3, as DNA: TGTGCCAGCAGCTTAGCGGCTAGTAGGCCCCCGGAGACCCAGTACTTC.

The chain joins TRBV12-3 or TRBV12-4 to TRBJ2-7; maybe TRBD1 (6 bases). CDR3 length: 14 amino acids. V dropped 6 bases and J dropped 4 bases, with 16 bases sitting between them. CDR3 loop: CASSRTGTGYEQYF. The DNA for the CDR3 is TGTGCCAGCAGCCGCACAGGGACCGGTTACGAGCAGTACTTC.

The chain carries TRBV6-2 or TRBV6-3 and TRBJ1-5; TRBD1 agrees at 9 bases. Germline V gene lookup returns CDR1 MNHEY and CDR2 SVGEGT. V lost 6 bases to trimming and J lost 2 bases; unmatched junction nucleotides: 8. The CDR3 spans 16 residues. Here the CDR3 DNA reads TGTGCCAGCAGGAGGACAGGGGATGAGGGCAATCAGCCCCAGCATTTT. Encoded protein: CASRRTGDEGNQPQHF.

The gene calls are TRBV4-2 and TRBJ2-1; D ambiguous. The germline V gene encodes CDR1 LGHNA and CDR2 YNFKEQ. The V and J ends lost 4 bases and 2 bases respectively, with 15 bases between them. The CDR3 is made up of 16 amino acids. This CDR3 reads CASSPRLELAYNEQFF. The CDR3 DNA is TGTGCCAGCAGCCCCCGACTGGAGCTGGCCTACAATGAGCAGTTCTTC.

About this clonotype itself: Relative to the germline gene, one junction end is altered; a read error may explain this. The chain couples TRBV20-1 to TRBJ1-1, with unresolved D. The CDR3 covers 12 residues. Germline-derived CDR1 and CDR2 are DFQATT and SNEGSKA (reference sequence). The CDR3 region is CGARDGPTEAFF. CDR3 bases: TGCGGTGCTAGAGATGGGCCCACTGAAGCTTTCTTT.

The gene calls are TRBV5-1 and TRBJ2-2, with no clear D. The germline CDR1 and CDR2 sequences are SGHRS and YFSETQ. CDR3 length: 16 residues. Trimming removed 4 bases at V and 0 bases at J, with 13 bases between. The CDR3 coding sequence is TGCGCCAGCAGCGAGACGGCAACCGCGAACACCGGGGAGCTGTTTTTT. Amino acid sequence: CASSETATANTGELFF.

This clonotype was detected many times. Here the CDR3 reads CASSSSGKYTGELFF. The CDR3 bases are TGTGCCAGCAGCAGTAGCGGGAAGTACACCGGGGAGCTGTTTTTT. This chain joins TRBV12-3 or TRBV12-4 and TRBJ2-2, with 8 bases matching TRBD2. The CDR3 is made up of 15 amino acids. The V segment lost 6 bases and the J segment 3 bases; nucleotides outside the gene matches: 6.

This chain connects TRBV20-1 to TRBJ2-7, with TRBD2 as a possible D gene (6 bases). V shed 2 bases and J shed 0 bases, with 11 bases lying between them. CDR1 is DFQATT and CDR2 is SNEGSKA in the germline V gene (reference sequence). The CDR3 loop spans 14 amino acids. CDR3 DNA sequence: TGCAGTGCTAGAACGAGCGGGCCCTCCTACGAGCAGTACTTC. It yields the protein CSARTSGPSYEQYF.

The chain combines TRBV3-1 with TRBJ2-2, with D possibly TRBD2 on 5 matching bases. Trimming cost V 1 base and J 7 bases, with 13 bases left between them. The CDR3 is made up of 15 amino acids. Germline CDR1 is LGHDT and CDR2 is YNNKEL (reference sequence). The CDR3 protein is CASSQGSGLGGELFF. CDR3 sequence (DNA): TGTGCCAGCAGCCAAGGCTCTGGACTGGGCGGGGAGCTGTTTTTT.

This clonotype was seen repeatedly, ten times or more. The rearrangement joins TRBV11-2 to TRBJ2-2; D ambiguous. Per germline, CDR1 SGHAT and CDR2 FQNNGV. CDR3 size: 12 residues. V lost 1 base to trimming and J lost 4 bases, with 1 base between them. The CDR3 DNA reads as TGTGCCAGCAGCTTAGCCACCGGGGAGCTGTTTTTT. The encoded protein is CASSLATGELFF.